The 25 T cell receptor beta chains given below trace back to one sample, sequenced in a study of T cell repertoires and HLA-DP antigens. The antigens for these receptors are not known. Assay used: immunoSEQ multiplex PCR; TCRdb lists only in-frame clones, some missing. The sample contains approximately 86,000 clones, 86% of which appear only once. Sample: CD4+ T cells from PBMCs. These TCRs come from a man in his fifties in good health and CMV-seronegative.

A single count supports this clone. This chain uses TRBV7-9 with TRBJ2-1; unclear D gene. Trimming took 2 bases from V and 5 from J, leaving 10 bases between them. The germline gives CDR1 SEHNR, CDR2 FQNEAQ (reference sequence). The CDR3 has 14 residues. The CDR3 reads CASSLFTANNEQFF. Written as DNA, the CDR3 is TGTGCCAGCAGCTTATTTACAGCTAACAATGAGCAGTTCTTC.

V and J are TRBV4-2 and TRBJ2-3; TRBD2 might be the D (6 bases). Germline values: CDR1 LGHNA, CDR2 YNFKEQ. V lost 4 bases and J 0 bases, leaving 29 bases between the germline ends. CDR3 length: 21 amino acids. CDR3 sequence (DNA): TGTGCCAGCAGCCCTCCCCGTGGGGTAGCGGCCCTTGGAGGAAGCACAGATACGCAGTATTTT. Protein: CASSPPRGVAALGGSTDTQYF.

This chain joins TRBV6-4 and TRBJ1-5; D gene unclear. Germline V gene data show CDR1 as MRHNA and CDR2 as SNTAGT. The CDR3 length is 13 residues. The V gene lost 4 bases and the J gene lost 5 bases, with 9 bases spanning the gap. CDR3 sequence reads: CASSGRWHQPQHF. Here the CDR3 DNA reads TGTGCCAGCAGTGGAAGGTGGCATCAGCCCCAGCATTTT.

V is TRBV5-5 and J is TRBJ1-4; the D is unclear. The CDR3 is made up of 14 amino acids. Germline assignment: CDR1 SGHKS and CDR2 YYEKEE (reference sequence). The V end was cut by 2 bases, the J end by 7 bases, with 12 bases between. The CDR3 here is CASSFGLSGEKLFF. The DNA for the CDR3 is TGTGCCAGCAGCTTCGGCCTATCGGGTGAAAAACTGTTTTTT.

This sequence joins TRBV5-4 and TRBJ2-7; TRBD1 matches at 7 bases. There are 14 residues in the CDR3. J was trimmed by 3 bases and V by 4 bases; bases with no gene match: 7. The V gene's germline CDR1 is SGHNT and CDR2 YYREEE (reference sequence). CDR3 sequence (DNA): TGTGCCAGCAGCCAAGATGCAGGGGGCTACGAGCAGTACTTC. Translated, it gives CASSQDAGGYEQYF.

The chain has TRBV15 and TRBJ1-4, with D unclear. The CDR3 spans 15 residues. Germline values: CDR1 LNHNV, CDR2 YYDKDF (reference sequence). The germline V and J ends were trimmed by 4 bases and 4 bases, with 13 bases remaining between them. Here the CDR3 DNA reads TGTGCCACCAGCATCATGGCCCAGGTTAATGAAAAACTGTTTTTT. Amino acids: CATSIMAQVNEKLFF.

The rearrangement links TRBV9 to TRBJ2-7, with 9 bases lining up with TRBD1. CDR3 length: 13 amino acids. With V trimmed by 5 bases and J by 7 bases, 7 bases remained unmatched. Germline loops: CDR1 SGDLS, CDR2 YYNGEE. The CDR3 here is CASRIQGAREQYF. DNA of the CDR3: TGTGCCAGCAGAATACAGGGGGCGAGGGAGCAGTACTTC.

This chain links TRBV6-6 with TRBJ2-3; D tentatively fits TRBD1 or TRBD2 (5 bases each). CDR1 is MNHNY, CDR2 SVGAGI, per germline (reference sequence). V gave up 7 bases and J gave up 3 bases, with 11 bases separating them. This CDR3 is 13 amino acids long. In DNA form, the CDR3 reads TGTGCCAGCAATGGGGGTTTGACAGATACGCAGTATTTT. Its protein is CASNGGLTDTQYF.

This clone appeared a single time. The CDR3 DNA reads TGTGCCAGCAGTGTGACTAGCGCAGGGTCCACAGATACGCAGTATTTT. Translation: CASSVTSAGSTDTQYF. The J gene is TRBJ2-3, the V gene TRBV28, with 8 bases identical to TRBD2. Germline V lookup: CDR1 MDHEN, CDR2 SYDVKM. The CDR3 is 16 amino acids. V dropped 5 bases and J dropped 2; count of bases not matched to a gene: 9.

The chain links TRBV28 to TRBJ1-5, with no clear D. The V gene's germline CDR1 is MDHEN and CDR2 SYDVKM. The CDR3 is made up of 12 amino acids. Trimming stripped 7 bases from V and 3 bases from J, with 7 bases between. For the CDR3, the DNA is TGTGCCAGCACTATTGTCAATCAGCCCCAGCATTTT. Translated: CASTIVNQPQHF.

V gene TRBV6-6 combines with J gene TRBJ2-7, with TRBD1 matching over 9 bases. V lost 5 bases to trimming and J lost 7 bases; unmatched junction nucleotides: 12. CDR1 MNHNY and CDR2 SVGAGI come from the germline V gene (reference sequence). This CDR3 is 15 amino acids long. The CDR3 DNA is TGTGCCAGCAGTATCTATGCCGGGACAGGGCGTGAGCAGTACTTC. It yields the protein CASSIYAGTGREQYF.

This clone showed up just once. The genes are TRBV5-4 and TRBJ2-7; 9 bases agree with TRBD1. CDR1 is SGHNT and CDR2 is YYREEE in the germline V gene (reference sequence). V was pared by 3 bases and J by 6 bases, with 10 bases of the junction left unmatched. The CDR3 sequence is 15 residues long. CDR3 residues: CASSSRDRARSEQYF. The DNA of the CDR3 is TGTGCCAGCAGCTCCCGGGACAGGGCCCGGAGCGAGCAGTACTTC.

The rearrangement links TRBV5-1 to TRBJ1-2, with unresolved D. Trimming took off 4 bases at V and 3 bases at J, with 13 bases between the two ends. The CDR3 runs to 14 residues. CDR1 is SGHRS and CDR2 is YFSETQ in the germline V gene. The CDR3 region has the DNA TGCGCCAGCAGCCCGACTACAGCAGACTATGGCTACACCTTC. Its translation is CASSPTTADYGYTF.

V gene TRBV5-1 combines with J gene TRBJ2-6, with 8 nucleotides matching TRBD1. Looked up from germline, CDR1 is SGHRS and CDR2 is YFSETQ. Trimming removed 4 bases from V and 8 bases from J; junction bases left unmatched: 5. CDR3 length: 14 amino acids. DNA for the CDR3: TGCGCCAGCAGCACGGGACAGGCACCCAACGTCCTGACTTTC. Residues: CASSTGQAPNVLTF.

The chain uses TRBV2 and TRBJ1-5, with TRBD1 matching 7 bases. Germline V gene data show CDR1 as SNHLY and CDR2 as FYNNEI. The CDR3 runs to 13 residues. Trimming took 1 base from V and 11 from J; bases not matched to a gene: 5. The CDR3 nucleotides are TGTGCCAGCAGTGAAGAGGGGGCAGGGTCCCAGCATTTT. Protein: CASSEEGAGSQHF.

The V and J genes are TRBV5-1 and TRBJ2-7; 8 bases fit TRBD1. Germline values: CDR1 SGHRS, CDR2 YFSETQ. V gave up 2 bases and J gave up 4 bases; unmatched junction bases: 8. CDR3 length equals 15 residues. CDR3 nucleotides: TGCGCCAGCAGCTTAACCCCAGGGGGCGAATACGAGCAGTACTTC. It codes for CASSLTPGGEYEQYF.

The gene calls are TRBV9 and TRBJ2-3; 8 bases are shared with TRBD2. V lost 7 bases to trimming and J lost 2 bases; unmatched junction nucleotides: 18. Germline CDR1 reads SGDLS; CDR2 reads YYNGEE. The CDR3 has 18 residues. CDR3 amino acids: CASRQGGVGTSATDTQYF. The DNA of the CDR3 is TGTGCCAGCCGCCAAGGAGGGGTCGGGACTAGTGCCACAGATACGCAGTATTTT.

The rearrangement links TRBV19 to TRBJ2-7; possibly TRBD2 for D (7 bases). The CDR3 has 15 amino acids. V lost 6 bases and J 0 bases, leaving 15 bases between the germline ends. In germline, CDR1 is LNHDA, CDR2 SQIVND (reference sequence). The CDR3 DNA reads TGTGCCAGTAGCAGTCCGGGGGGCAGCTCCTACGAGCAGTACTTC. Protein product: CASSSPGGSSYEQYF.

The chain uses TRBV7-3 and TRBJ2-5; 7 bases map to TRBD1. V dropped 5 bases and J dropped 5; count of bases not matched to a gene: 5. This CDR3 spans 13 amino acids. Germline CDR1 is SGHTA and CDR2 is FQGTGA. The CDR3 loop is CASSPGTVETQYF. CDR3 sequence (DNA): TGTGCCAGCAGCCCCGGGACAGTGGAGACCCAGTACTTC.

The genes are TRBV6-5 and TRBJ1-5; a possible D gene is TRBD1 (5 bases). Looked up from germline, CDR1 is MNHEY and CDR2 is SVGAGI. Between the trimmed V and J ends, which lost 6 bases and 5 bases, there was a span of 17 bases. The CDR3 runs to 15 residues. CDR3 in amino acids: CASSPAGTGHQPQHF. The CDR3 DNA reads as TGTGCCAGCAGCCCAGCTGGGACCGGGCATCAGCCCCAGCATTTT.

The V call is TRBV28, the J call TRBJ2-3; possibly TRBD1 for D (6 bases). The CDR3 length is 15 residues. Germline CDR1 and CDR2: MDHEN and SYDVKM. Trimming cost V 2 bases and J 4 bases, with 13 bases left between them. DNA for the CDR3: TGTGCCAGCAGTTTAGGGGGCAAGAGTGCAGATACGCAGTATTTT. It encodes CASSLGGKSADTQYF. The full variable domain, completed using reference TRBV28 and TRBJ2-3, is DVKVTQSSRYLVKRTGEKVFLECVQDMDHENMFWYRQDPGLGLRLIYFSYDVKMKEKGDIPEGYSVSREKKERFSLILESASTNQTSMYLCASSLGGKSADTQYFGPGTRLTVL.

The CDR3 region has the DNA TGTGCCAGCAGCAGCAGACTAAACACCGGGGAGCTGTTTTTT. Protein sequence: CASSSRLNTGELFF. The genes are TRBV2 and TRBJ2-2, with D tentatively TRBD2 (5 bases). The germline gives CDR1 SNHLY, CDR2 FYNNEI. This CDR3 comprises 14 residues. The ends were cut back, 6 bases at V and 2 bases at J, with 10 bases in the middle.

The chain employs TRBV11-2 and TRBJ1-1; unclear D gene. The CDR3 is 13 residues long. Germline V gene data show CDR1 as SGHAT and CDR2 as FQNNGV. V gave up 5 bases and J gave up 0 bases, with 7 bases separating them. CDR3 coding DNA: TGTGCCAGCAGCGTCTCAATGAACACTGAAGCTTTCTTT. As protein: CASSVSMNTEAFF.

The chain combines TRBV28 with TRBJ1-2; D uncertain. The V gene lost 1 base and the J gene lost 8 bases, with 11 bases spanning the gap. Looked up from germline, CDR1 is MDHEN and CDR2 is SYDVKM. CDR3 length: 13 amino acids. The CDR3 loop is CASSLSGYGGYTF. The CDR3 nucleotides read TGTGCCAGCAGTTTATCTGGGTATGGGGGCTACACCTTC.

A single count supports this clone. The chain is built from TRBV11-2 and TRBJ1-1; D is uncertain. Germline V gene data show CDR1 as SGHAT and CDR2 as FQNNGV. This CDR3 has 13 residues. Trimming removed 0 bases from V and 6 bases from J, with 8 bases in between. The CDR3 loop is CASSLERRAEAFF. The CDR3 DNA reads as TGTGCCAGCAGCTTAGAACGGCGCGCTGAAGCTTTCTTT.